The 2 T cell receptor beta chains below were found in one sample sequenced in a study of CD8+ T cells in alopecia areata. As for treatment: oral pan-JAK inhibitor, 5-10 mg twice daily. Extraction of RNA preceded its reverse transcription into cDNA, which served as the sequencing template. The protocol was immunoSEQ multiplex PCR, while the TCRdb copy is restricted to in-frame clones and leaves out a portion. This table has approximately 200,000 clones, over 40% appearing once. The source material was CD4+ T cells sorted from blood, sampled at approximately week 39, from a patient treated with tofacitinib. The receptors derive from a human donor with alopecia areata.

The rearrangement uses TRBV30 and TRBJ2-1; maybe TRBD2 (5 bases). Trimming removed 6 bases from V and 2 bases from J, with 11 bases in between. Germline V gene lookup returns CDR1 GTSNPN and CDR2 SVGIG (reference sequence). CDR3 length: 13 residues. The CDR3 loop reads CACYGGAYNEQFF. CDR3 coding DNA: TGTGCCTGCTACGGAGGAGCCTACAATGAGCAGTTCTTC.

V gene TRBV11-2 combines with J gene TRBJ2-4; maybe TRBD2 (5 bases). CDR1 and CDR2 from the germline V gene are SGHAT and FQNNGV. Trimming pared 5 bases from V and 1 base from J, leaving 9 bases between. This CDR3 is built from 14 residues. The CDR3 coding sequence is TGTGCCAGCAGCCCCCCGGGGGCCAAAAACATTCAGTACTTC. Encoded protein: CASSPPGAKNIQYF.